The 28 T cell receptor beta chains listed next were all sequenced from one sample in a study of metastatic and nonmetastatic thyroid tumors. Patients had received no treatment of any kind before thyroid surgery. TCRdb redid the clone calls on the PCR reads using MiXCR. Found here are about 33,000 clones, more than 10% of them singletons; the top ten hold approximately 15%. Sequencing used blood. These receptor sequences come from a female donor with papillary thyroid cancer or a benign thyroid nodule (not recorded which). Some clones in this sample may be carry-over from other donors' samples.

This clone was recorded at least ten times. This chain links TRBV11-1 with TRBJ2-1, with 8 nucleotides matching TRBD2. The germline gives CDR1 SGHAT, CDR2 FQDESV (reference sequence). J lost 3 bases, V lost 0 bases, and 13 bases had no gene match. CDR3 length: 19 amino acids. CDR3 sequence reads: CASSLAGTSGRLGYNEQFF. The CDR3 region has the DNA TGTGCCAGCAGCTTAGCCGGGACCAGCGGGAGACTAGGCTACAATGAGCAGTTCTTC.

This clone has a count of ten or more. Here the CDR3 DNA reads TGTGCCAGTACCAACTGGGGCGGGGAGCCCCAGCATTTT. Protein: CASTNWGGEPQHF. This chain joins TRBV19 and TRBJ1-5, with D possibly matching TRBD1 (5 bases). This CDR3 spans 13 amino acids. The germline gives CDR1 LNHDA, CDR2 SQIVND (reference sequence). V lost 7 bases to trimming and J lost 8 bases, with 15 bases between them. The full variable domain, rest sourced from reference TRBV19 and TRBJ1-5, is DGGITQSPKYLFRKEGQNVTLSCEQNLNHDAMYWYRQDPGQGLRLIYYSQIVNDFQKGDIAEGYSVSREKKESFPLTVTSAQKNPTAFYLCASTNWGGEPQHFGDGTRLSIL.

This clone was observed many times. The V gene is TRBV3-1, the J gene TRBJ2-7, with 12 nucleotides matching TRBD2. Germline-derived CDR1 and CDR2 are LGHDT and YNNKEL (reference sequence). This CDR3 spans 15 amino acids. J gave up 7 bases and V 6 bases, and 10 bases lay outside the gene matches. For the CDR3, the DNA is TGTGCCAGCAGTCGACTAGCGGGAGCGCGAGGGGAGCAGTACTTC. Its protein is CASSRLAGARGEQYF.

This clone has at least ten counts. The chain couples TRBV27 to TRBJ2-1, with TRBD2 matching over 7 bases. V lost 3 bases and J lost 0; bases outside the gene matches: 5. The CDR3 runs to 16 residues. CDR1 and CDR2 (germline): MNHEY, SMNVEV (reference sequence). The CDR3 sequence is CASSFLAELSYNEQFF. DNA of the CDR3: TGTGCCAGCAGTTTTCTAGCGGAGCTCTCCTACAATGAGCAGTTCTTC.

This clone was seen ten or more times. CDR3 loop: CSASRTSGDNEQFF. Written as DNA, the CDR3 is TGCAGTGCTAGTCGGACTAGCGGGGACAATGAGCAGTTCTTC. The chain combines TRBV20-1 with TRBJ2-1, with 12 nucleotides matching TRBD2. The CDR3 is 14 amino acids. Looked up from germline, CDR1 is DFQATT and CDR2 is SNEGSKA (reference sequence). J lost 5 bases, V lost 3 bases, and 2 bases had no gene match.

Only a few counts were recorded for this clone. V usage is TRBV7-9 and J usage is TRBJ2-7; no reliable D call. V lost 8 bases, J lost 6 bases, and 11 bases lay in between. The CDR3 has 11 residues. CDR1 SEHNR and CDR2 FQNEAQ come from the germline V gene (reference sequence). CDR3 amino acids: CASETVTEQYF. The CDR3 region has the DNA TGTGCCAGCGAGACGGTTACCGAGCAGTACTTC.

J is TRBJ2-2 and V is TRBV5-1; D uncertain. The CDR3 covers 12 residues. The germline V gene has CDR1 SGHRS and CDR2 YFSETQ. Deletions cut 6 bases from V and 7 bases from J, with 10 bases between. CDR3 sequence reads: CASKEPSGELFF. The CDR3 DNA is TGCGCCAGCAAAGAGCCAAGCGGGGAGCTGTTTTTT. Combining the CDR3 with reference TRBV5-1 and TRBJ2-2 gives the whole variable domain KAGVTQTPRYLIKTRGQQVTLSCSPISGHRSVSWYQQTPGQGLQFLFEYFSETQRNKGNFPGRFSGRQFSNSRSEMNVSTLELGDSALYLCASKEPSGELFFGEGSRLTVL.

This clone was found many times. This sequence joins TRBV5-4 and TRBJ2-7, with 9 bases lining up with TRBD1. V dropped 3 bases and J dropped 5; count of bases not matched to a gene: 9. Germline V CDR1 and CDR2: SGHNT, YYREEE (reference sequence). This CDR3 has 15 residues. As DNA, the CDR3 is TGTGCCAGCAGCTGGGCGTTGGGACAGGGAGACGAGCAGTACTTC. Translation: CASSWALGQGDEQYF.

This clone was picked up a small number of times. The chain recombines TRBV6-2 or TRBV6-3 with TRBJ2-7; D call uncertain. V was pared by 2 bases and J by 9 bases, with 8 bases between. Germline assignment: CDR1 MNHEY and CDR2 SVGEGT. The CDR3 is made up of 11 amino acids. The CDR3 protein is CASSYQTGQYF. CDR3 nucleotide sequence: TGTGCCAGCAGTTACCAAACCGGGCAGTACTTC.

This clone was seen many times. Different DNA sequences within this sample yield the same CDR3. V and J are TRBV5-1 and TRBJ2-7, with D perhaps given as TRBD1 or TRBD2 (5 bases each). CDR3 size: 15 residues. Germline V gene sequence: CDR1 SGHRS, CDR2 YFSETQ. V dropped 0 bases and J dropped 3 bases, with 13 bases sitting between them. The chain's CDR3 is CASSLAGTGNYEQYF. For the CDR3, the DNA is TGCGCCAGCAGCTTGGCCGGGACCGGGAACTACGAGCAGTACTTC.

About this clone itself: A much larger clone lies one base from this, so it may be a read error. The rearrangement joins TRBV2 to TRBJ2-5; D remains ambiguous. The CDR3 has 13 residues. Germline-derived CDR1 and CDR2 are SNHLY and FYNNEI. The CDR3 sequence: CAISEGPPETQYF. The CDR3 bases are TGTGCCATCAGTGAAGGACCTCCCGAGACCCAGTACTTC.

This clone was seen many times. The rearrangement joins TRBV7-2 to TRBJ2-5; weak D call: TRBD2 (5 bases). CDR1 is SGHTA, CDR2 FQGNSA, per germline. CDR3 length: 16 amino acids. Trimming left V 1 base short and J 5 bases short, with 17 bases between. CDR3 sequence reads: CASSLDAPSSFETQYF. The CDR3 bases are TGTGCCAGCAGCTTAGATGCTCCTAGCTCCTTTGAGACCCAGTACTTC.

This clone was recorded at least ten times. This chain joins TRBV5-4 and TRBJ1-1; possible D gene TRBD1, 5 bases. The CDR3 is 16 residues long. Germline loops: CDR1 SGHNT, CDR2 YYREEE (reference sequence). V lost 0 bases and J lost 4, with 16 bases in between. DNA for the CDR3: TGTGCCAGCAGCTTGGGCGGGACGGCTGGGGGCACTGAAGCTTTCTTT. Its translation is CASSLGGTAGGTEAFF.

The sample holds many counts of this clone. The chain joins TRBV18 to TRBJ2-7, with 8 positions matching TRBD2. The germline V gene has CDR1 KGHSH and CDR2 LQKENI. J lost 9 bases, V lost 0 bases, and 10 bases had no gene match. The CDR3 has 15 residues. The CDR3 region is CASSPPAGEGLVQYF. CDR3 nucleotide sequence: TGTGCCAGCTCACCACCAGCGGGAGAAGGTTTGGTGCAGTACTTC.

This clone was detected ten times or more. This chain connects TRBV4-1 to TRBJ1-5, with D perhaps TRBD1 (6 bases). This CDR3 spans 19 amino acids. The V gene's germline CDR1 is MGHRA and CDR2 YSYEKL. V lost 1 base and J 4 bases, leaving 23 bases between the germline ends. In DNA, the CDR3 is TGCGCCAGCAGCCAAGTAGGCAGCGGCGAGGACAGCAGGAATCAGCCCCAGCATTTT. Its protein is CASSQVGSGEDSRNQPQHF.

This clone was observed many times. Here the CDR3 reads CSAGGRREDSGANVLTF. CDR3 DNA: TGCAGTGCAGGGGGAAGGCGGGAGGACTCTGGGGCCAACGTCCTGACTTTC. The V and J genes are TRBV20-1 and TRBJ2-6; TRBD2 agrees at 8 bases. The length of the CDR3 is 17 residues. After removal of 6 bases from V and 0 bases from J, the junction contained 10 bases not matched to a gene. Germline CDR1 reads DFQATT; CDR2 reads SNEGSKA (reference sequence).

The chain links TRBV2 to TRBJ2-7; perhaps TRBD1 as D (7 bases). Germline assignment: CDR1 SNHLY and CDR2 FYNNEI. There are 16 residues in the CDR3. The V end lost 7 bases, the J end lost 3 bases, and 22 bases lay between the germline ends. DNA for the CDR3: TGTGCCAGCACCGACAGGGTCCCCGGGGGTGTCTACGAGCAGTACTTC. This translates into CASTDRVPGGVYEQYF. The whole variable domain, filled in from reference TRBV2 and TRBJ2-7, reads EPEVTQTPSHQVTQMGQEVILRCVPISNHLYFYWYRQILGQKVEFLVSFYNNEISEKSEIFDDQFSVERPDGSNFTLKIRSTKLEDSAMYFCASTDRVPGGVYEQYFGPGTRLTVT.

This clone was picked up many times. V and J are TRBV11-1 and TRBJ2-7; TRBD2 might be the D (5 bases). The germline V and J ends were trimmed by 5 bases and 0 bases, with 17 bases remaining between them. Germline loops: CDR1 SGHAT, CDR2 FQDESV (reference sequence). This CDR3 has 16 amino acids. For the CDR3, the DNA is TGTGCCAGCAGCGAGGACCGCTTTGGGAGCTCCTACGAGCAGTACTTC. The encoded protein is CASSEDRFGSSYEQYF.

This clone came up many times. The chain recombines TRBV9 with TRBJ2-3, with 9 bases fitting TRBD2. CDR3 length: 15 amino acids. Germline assignment: CDR1 SGDLS and CDR2 YYNGEE. Germline trimming cut 4 bases from V and 2 bases from J; bases unmatched to any gene: 5. Here the CDR3 DNA reads TGTGCCAGCAGCCAAGGACTAGCGAACACAGATACGCAGTATTTT. Protein product: CASSQGLANTDTQYF.

This clone was recorded at least ten times. The genes are TRBV19 and TRBJ1-3; D is unresolved. The CDR3 contains 14 residues. Germline CDR1 LNHDA, CDR2 SQIVND (reference sequence). Between the trimmed V and J ends, which lost 4 bases and 2 bases, there was a span of 9 bases. CDR3 in amino acids: CASSTRTPGNTIYF. The CDR3 DNA reads as TGTGCCAGTAGTACCCGGACGCCTGGAAACACCATATATTTT. The variable domain in full, completed from reference TRBV19 and TRBJ1-3, reads DGGITQSPKYLFRKEGQNVTLSCEQNLNHDAMYWYRQDPGQGLRLIYYSQIVNDFQKGDIAEGYSVSREKKESFPLTVTSAQKNPTAFYLCASSTRTPGNTIYFGEGSWLTVV.

This clone was counted many times. The CDR3 is CASSYSVMNTEAFF. CDR3 bases: TGTGCCAGCAGTTATTCGGTAATGAACACTGAAGCTTTCTTT. V and J are TRBV6-6 and TRBJ1-1; unclear D gene. V was trimmed by 3 bases and J by 0 bases, leaving 8 bases between them. The CDR3 loop spans 14 amino acids. The V gene's germline CDR1 is MNHNY and CDR2 SVGAGI (reference sequence).

This clone has ten or more counts. The V and J genes are TRBV7-2 and TRBJ1-3, with a weak D call TRBD1 (6 bases). Germline CDR1 is SGHTA and CDR2 is FQGNSA. The V gene lost 1 base and the J gene lost 1 base, with 11 bases spanning the gap. The CDR3 is 16 residues long. CDR3 region: CASSLGGPLSGNTIYF. For the CDR3, the DNA is TGTGCCAGCAGCTTAGGGGGGCCCCTTTCTGGAAACACCATATATTTT.

In this sample, this clone turned up many times. Other DNA sequences within the sample encode an identical CDR3. This sequence joins TRBV4-3 and TRBJ2-6; a possible D gene is TRBD2 (5 bases). Trimming cost V 0 bases and J 0 bases, with 6 bases left between them. This CDR3 is 16 amino acids long. Germline values: CDR1 LGHNA, CDR2 YSLEER. The CDR3 loop reads CASSQDRDSGANVLTF. DNA for the CDR3: TGCGCCAGCAGCCAAGATCGGGACTCTGGGGCCAACGTCCTGACTTTC.

The chain carries TRBV12-3 or TRBV12-4 and TRBJ1-5, with 12 bases identical to TRBD1. V was pared by 5 bases and J by 6 bases, with 8 bases of the junction left unmatched. The CDR3 is 16 residues long. As DNA, the CDR3 is TGTGCCAGCAGTCGGGACAGGGGGCGCGTCGTTCAGCCCCAGCATTTT. As protein: CASSRDRGRVVQPQHF.

This clone was counted a few times. This sequence may be a read error, since a much larger clone differs from it by one base. The chain is built from TRBV19 and TRBJ2-6; D remains ambiguous. This CDR3 has 16 amino acids. The V end was cut by 4 bases, the J end by 0 bases, with 10 bases between. Germline V gene sequence: CDR1 LNHDA, CDR2 SQIVND (reference sequence). The CDR3 DNA sequence: TGTGCCAGTAGTACAGCCTCAAACTCTGGGGCCAACGTCCTGACTTTC. It translates to CASSTASNSGANVLTF. Looking up the rest from reference TRBV19 and TRBJ2-6 gives the full variable domain: DGGITQSPKYLFRKEGQNVTLSCEQNLNHDAMYWYRQDPGQGLRLIYYSQIVNDFQKGDIAEGYSVSREKKESFPLTVTSAQKNPTAFYLCASSTASNSGANVLTFGAGSRLTVL.

The rearrangement joins TRBV20-1 to TRBJ1-2; TRBD1 matches at 7 bases. Germline lookup yields CDR1 DFQATT and CDR2 SNEGSKA (reference sequence). After removal of 6 bases from V and 2 bases from J, the junction contained 9 bases not matched to a gene. The CDR3 sequence is 14 residues long. CDR3 nucleotides: TGCAGTGCCCAGGGGGGGTTCTCGAACTATGGCTACACCTTC. As protein: CSAQGGFSNYGYTF.

This clone was detected ten times or more. V gene TRBV13 combines with J gene TRBJ2-2, with D hard to call. The CDR3 loop spans 14 amino acids. Germline V CDR1 and CDR2: PRHDT, FYEKMQ (reference sequence). The ends were cut back, 5 bases at V and 4 bases at J, with 11 bases in the middle. DNA for the CDR3: TGTGCCAGCAGCACACAGAGACTCACCGGGGAGCTGTTTTTT. Its protein product is CASSTQRLTGELFF.

This clone was seen only a few times. The rearrangement links TRBV7-8 to TRBJ2-7; 12 nucleotides align to TRBD2. The CDR3 consists of 17 residues. Germline CDR1 and CDR2: SGHVS and FQNEAQ. V lost 1 base and J lost 5; bases outside the gene matches: 9. The CDR3: CASSLGVPGLAGNEQYF. The CDR3 DNA follows: TGTGCCAGCAGCTTAGGGGTCCCCGGACTAGCGGGAAACGAGCAGTACTTC.